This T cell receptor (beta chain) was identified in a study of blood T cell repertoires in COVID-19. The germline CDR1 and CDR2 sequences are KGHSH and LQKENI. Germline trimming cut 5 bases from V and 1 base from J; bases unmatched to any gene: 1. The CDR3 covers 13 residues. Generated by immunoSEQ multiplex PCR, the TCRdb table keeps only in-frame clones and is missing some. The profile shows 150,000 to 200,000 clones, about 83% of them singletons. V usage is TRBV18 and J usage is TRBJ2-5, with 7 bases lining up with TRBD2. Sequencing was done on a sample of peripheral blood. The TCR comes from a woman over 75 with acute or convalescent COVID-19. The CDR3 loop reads CASSSGGQETQYF. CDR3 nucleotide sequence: TGTGCCAGCTCATCGGGGGGCCAAGAGACCCAGTACTTC.